These T cell receptor beta chains were read from a single sample in a study of tumor-infiltrating lymphocytes in primary liver carcinoma. TCRdb passed the multiplex PCR reads through MiXCR, listing each CDR3 protein once. Of some 94,000 distinct CDR3 sequences listed, around three quarters were seen once; the top ten hold roughly 10%. Sequenced input: liver tumor tissue from sampling region 5. The receptors come from a woman aged 55-69 years with primary liver carcinoma and hepatitis B virus infection. CDR3s include the opening cysteine and the closing phenylalanine or tryptophan. D genes are given only for firm matches. Only some rows state a clone size, as once, few, many or a class for expanded clones.

v_gene	j_gene	len	d_gene	abundance	CDR3nt	CDR3aa
TRBV28	TRBJ2-7	15	.	.	TGTGCCAGCGTAGAGGGTATAACCCTCTCCTACGAGCAGTACTTC	CASVEGITLSYEQYF
TRBV5-1	TRBJ2-2	13	.	once	TGCGCCAGCGGCTTGGGAAACACCGGGGAGTTGTTTTTT	CASGLGNTGELFF
TRBV19	TRBJ1-1	14	.	.	.	CASSFGRGNAEPFF
TRBV28	TRBJ2-7	14	TRBD2	few	TGTGCCAGCAGTTATACTAGCGGGAGGGCCGGGATAAACTTC	CASSYTSGRAGINF
TRBV6-1	TRBJ1-2	13	.	once	TGTGCCAGCAGTGAGGGCTGGGGATATGGCTTCACCTTC	CASSEGWGYGFTF
TRBV11-2	TRBJ2-5	13	.	.	TGTGCCACCAGCTTGGAATCCAAGGGGGCCCAGTACTTC	CATSLESKGAQYF
TRBV9	TRBJ1-3	17	.	.	TGTGCCAGCAGCCTTTCCGAAGGGGGGCACTCTGGAAACACCATATATTTT	CASSLSEGGHSGNTIYF
TRBV29-1	TRBJ2-1	16	.	.	TGCAGCGTTGACGCCGGTTTAGGGATCACGTACAATGAGCAGTCCTTC	CSVDAGLGITYNEQSF
TRBV7-2	TRBJ2-5	14	.	.	TGTGCCAGCAGCTTAGCGGGCTGGAAAGAGACCCAGTACTTC	CASSLAGWKETQYF
TRBV6-1	TRBJ2-6	15	TRBD1	.	TGTGCCAGCAGTAAACAGGGGGCTGGGACCAACGTCCTGACTTTC	CASSKQGAGTNVLTF
TRBV5-6	TRBJ2-6	19	.	many	TGTGCCAGCAGCTCCTACGGTGGCAGGGGTTACTCTGGGGCCAACGTCCTGACTTTC	CASSSYGGRGYSGANVLTF
TRBV6-5	TRBJ1-5	14	.	.	TGTGCCAGTAGAAAGAGTGGGAGGAATCAGCCCCAGCATTTT	CASRKSGRNQPQHF
TRBV12-5	TRBJ2-7	16	TRBD1	many	TGTGCTAGTGGTTTGGGCCCGGGACAGTACTCCTACGAGCAGTACTTC	CASGLGPGQYSYEQYF
TRBV29-1	TRBJ2-2	14	TRBD2	.	TGCAGCGTTGAAGGGACTAGCGGGACCCGGGAGCTGTTATTT	CSVEGTSGTRELLF
TRBV6-6	TRBJ2-1	16	TRBD2	many	TGTGCCAGCAGTTACTCCCCCCTAGCGGGCGCCAATGAGCAGTTCTTC	CASSYSPLAGANEQFF
TRBV29-1	TRBJ2-7	14	TRBD2	.	TGCAGCGTTGGGGGACTAGCAGCCCCCCACGAGAAGTACTTC	CSVGGLAAPHEKYF
TRBV12-3/TRBV12-4	TRBJ1-1	15	.	many	TGTGCCAGCAGTTCGGGGGGTGGAGGCAGGGGTGAAGCTTTCTTT	CASSSGGGGRGEAFF
TRBV5-1	TRBJ1-2	14	.	.	TGCGCCAGCAGCTTGGGGGGCAGTGACTATGGCTACACCTTC	CASSLGGSDYGYTF
TRBV29-1	TRBJ2-1	14	TRBD2	.	TGCAGCGTCTACGGGATTAGCGGGGACACTGAGCAGTTCTTC	CSVYGISGDTEQFF
TRBV11-2	TRBJ2-1	13	.	.	TGTGCCAGCAGCTTAGACCGGGTAAAAGAGCAGCTCTTC	CASSLDRVKEQLF
TRBV11-3	TRBJ2-7	14	.	.	TGTGCCAGCAGCCCCGGGACAGCGGGAAGCCGGCAGTACTTC	CASSPGTAGSRQYF
TRBV11-2	TRBJ2-1	13	.	.	TGTGCCAGCTGCTTAGAATCCAAGGGAACCCAGTTCTTC	CASCLESKGTQFF
TRBV4-2	TRBJ2-7	15	TRBD2	many	TGTGCCAGCAGCCAAGATGGAACGGGAGGCGACGAGCAGTACTTC	CASSQDGTGGDEQYF
TRBV6-6	TRBJ2-7	15	.	.	TGTGCCAGCAGTTCTCTCGGGGTACAACCCTACGAGCAGTACTTC	CASSSLGVQPYEQYF
TRBV7-3	TRBJ2-1	13	.	few	TGTGCCAGCAGCCAGACTAGAGGGGGTGAGCAGTTCTTC	CASSQTRGGEQFF
TRBV7-8	TRBJ2-7	16	TRBD2	few	TGTGCCATCAGCTTAGTGTCGGCGGGAGGGCCCTACGAGCAGTACTTC	CAISLVSAGGPYEQYF
TRBV5-4	TRBJ2-6	19	TRBD2	.	TGTGTCAGCAGCCAGGGGAGGACTAGCGGGAACTCTGGGGCCAACGTCCTGACTTTC	CVSSQGRTSGNSGANVLTF
TRBV23-1	TRBJ2-3	19	TRBD2	few	TGCGCCAGCAGTCAATTAGGGACTAGCGGGAGAATGGGCCCAGATACGCAGTATTTT	CASSQLGTSGRMGPDTQYF
TRBV11-2	TRBJ2-3	15	.	.	TGTGCCAGCATCCGGGGGGCAGGGAGCACGGATACGCAGTATTTT	CASIRGAGSTDTQYF
TRBV28	TRBJ1-5	18	.	once	TGTACCAGCAGTTTAATTGTAACAGCCAGCAATATTAAGGAGCCCCAGCATTTT	CTSSLIVTASNIKEPQHF
TRBV29-1	TRBJ2-7	15	.	.	TGCAGCGTTGATGACTCCGGGACTCCCCCATACGAGCGGTACTTC	CSVDDSGTPPYERYF
TRBV29-1	TRBJ2-3	16	TRBD2	once	TGCAGCGTCCACGGATCCGCGGCGGGAGGTGTCAGTACGCAGTATTTT	CSVHGSAAGGVSTQYF
TRBV4-2	TRBJ1-4	14	.	many	TGTGCCAGCAGCCAGCCGGACAGAAATGAAAAACTGTTTTTT	CASSQPDRNEKLFF
TRBV4-2	TRBJ2-3	17	TRBD2	many	TGTGCCAGCTTAGGGCTCAGGGTAGCGGGAGGAAAAGATACGCAGTATTTT	CASLGLRVAGGKDTQYF
TRBV11-2	TRBJ2-3	15	.	.	TGTGCCAGCTGTTTAGATGCAGGGTCCACAAATACGCAGTATTTT	CASCLDAGSTNTQYF
TRBV29-1	TRBJ2-2	13	TRBD1	.	TGCAACGTTGAACAGGGGAACACCGGGGAGCTGTTATTT	CNVEQGNTGELLF
TRBV19	TRBJ1-6	14	.	.	TGTGCGAGTAGTCTGACAAGTTGGGATTCACCCCTCCACTTT	CASSLTSWDSPLHF